Detailed here is one T cell receptor beta chain. Some clones are missing from TCRdb's copy, which holds only in-frame ones; the method was immunoSEQ multiplex PCR. This sample has tens of thousands of clones; over 95% occur once, and the top ten carry less than 0.25%. This entry belongs to a study of technical replicates of blood from several donors. The CDR3 runs to 13 residues. The germline CDR1 and CDR2 sequences are MGHDK and SYGVNS. V lost 3 bases and J 5 bases, leaving 11 bases between the germline ends. V usage is TRBV25-1 and J usage is TRBJ2-7; D is perhaps TRBD2 (5 bases). Sequences were obtained from T cells isolated from PBMCs. The receptor was isolated from a human donor in good health. The CDR3 here is CASSDMRVDEQYF. DNA of the CDR3: TGTGCCAGCAGTGACATGAGGGTTGACGAGCAGTACTTC.